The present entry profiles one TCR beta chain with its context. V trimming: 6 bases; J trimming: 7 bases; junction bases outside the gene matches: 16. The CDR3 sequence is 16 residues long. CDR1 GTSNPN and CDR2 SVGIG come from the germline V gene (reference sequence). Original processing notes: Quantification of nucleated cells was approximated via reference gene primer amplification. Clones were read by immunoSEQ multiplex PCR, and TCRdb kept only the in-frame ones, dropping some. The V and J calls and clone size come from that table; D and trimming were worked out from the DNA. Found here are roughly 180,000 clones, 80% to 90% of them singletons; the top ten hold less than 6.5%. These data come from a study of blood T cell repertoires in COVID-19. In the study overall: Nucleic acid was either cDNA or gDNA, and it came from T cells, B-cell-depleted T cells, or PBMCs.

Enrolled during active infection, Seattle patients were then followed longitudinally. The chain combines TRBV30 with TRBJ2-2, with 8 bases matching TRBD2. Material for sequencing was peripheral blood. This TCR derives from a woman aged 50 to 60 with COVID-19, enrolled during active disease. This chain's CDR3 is CACGPPSGGSGGELFF. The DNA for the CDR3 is TGTGCCTGCGGTCCCCCCAGCGGGGGTTCGGGCGGGGAGCTGTTTTTT.